This is a list of T cell receptor beta chains from one sample in a study of blood T cell repertoires in COVID-19. The data were produced by immunoSEQ multiplex PCR, yet TCRdb's version contains in-frame clones alone and is incomplete. The sample has about 210,000 clones; about 91% are singletons. Sequencing was carried out using peripheral blood. These receptors were collected from a man aged 25 to 40 with acute or convalescent COVID-19. CDR3s include the opening cysteine and the closing phenylalanine or tryptophan. A D gene is named only where the DNA matches it firmly. A clone size is listed for some rows: how often the clone was seen (once, few, many), or a class if it is expanded.

v_gene: TRBV28; j_gene: TRBJ1-2; abundance: -; d_gene: -; CDR3nt: TGTGCCAGCAGTTTAGCCGGGGTTGGCTACACCTTC; CDR3aa: CASSLAGVGYTF
v_gene: TRBV21-1; j_gene: TRBJ2-5; abundance: -; d_gene: -; CDR3nt: TGTGCCAGCAGCAAGGGACCCGGGACAGGGAATGAGACCCAGTACTTC; CDR3aa: CASSKGPGTGNETQYF
v_gene: TRBV7-2; j_gene: TRBJ2-5; abundance: -; d_gene: -; CDR3nt: TGTGCCAGCAGCCCGATCGGGGTCCAAGAGACCCAGTACTTC; CDR3aa: CASSPIGVQETQYF
v_gene: TRBV24-1; j_gene: TRBJ2-3; abundance: -; d_gene: -; CDR3nt: TGTGCCACCAGTGATTTTACACGTACCAATACGCAGTATTTT; CDR3aa: CATSDFTRTNTQYF
v_gene: TRBV4-1; j_gene: TRBJ2-3; abundance: few; d_gene: TRBD2; CDR3nt: TGCGCCAGCAGCGACCCAGCGGGATTCACAGATACGCAGTATTTT; CDR3aa: CASSDPAGFTDTQYF
v_gene: TRBV28; j_gene: TRBJ1-1; abundance: -; d_gene: -; CDR3nt: TGTGCCAGCAGTTTATTGGGGACAACTGAAGCTTTCTTT; CDR3aa: CASSLLGTTEAFF
v_gene: TRBV19; j_gene: TRBJ2-1; abundance: -; d_gene: -; CDR3nt: TGTGCCAGTACCAACTACAATGAGCAGTTCTTC; CDR3aa: CASTNYNEQFF
v_gene: TRBV5-4; j_gene: TRBJ2-2; abundance: -; d_gene: TRBD2; CDR3nt: TGTGCCAGCAGCTTGCGGCGGGGGGGCGCGAACACCGGGGAGCTGTTTTTT; CDR3aa: CASSLRRGGANTGELFF
v_gene: TRBV4-1; j_gene: TRBJ1-2; abundance: -; d_gene: -; CDR3nt: TGCGCCAGCAGCCAAGCCGAGAGAATTAACTATGGCTACACCTTC; CDR3aa: CASSQAERINYGYTF
v_gene: TRBV20-1; j_gene: TRBJ1-2; abundance: -; d_gene: TRBD1; CDR3nt: TGCAGCGGACAGGGAAATGGCTACACCTTC; CDR3aa: CSGQGNGYTF
v_gene: TRBV5-1; j_gene: TRBJ2-2; abundance: -; d_gene: -; CDR3nt: TGCGCCAGCAGCTTGGGAGAGACCGGGGAGCTGTTTTTT; CDR3aa: CASSLGETGELFF
v_gene: TRBV7-3; j_gene: TRBJ2-1; abundance: -; d_gene: TRBD2; CDR3nt: TGTGCCAGCAGCTTAAGTTTTGCGGGAGGACAAGAGCAGTTCTTC; CDR3aa: CASSLSFAGGQEQFF
v_gene: TRBV6-2/TRBV6-3; j_gene: TRBJ1-5; abundance: few; d_gene: -; CDR3nt: TGTGCCAGCAGTTACCCCCCCCGGGCAGGGGTTCAGCCCCAGCATTTT; CDR3aa: CASSYPPRAGVQPQHF
v_gene: TRBV7-9; j_gene: TRBJ1-2; abundance: once; d_gene: TRBD1; CDR3nt: TGTGCCAGCAGCCTGGGACAGATCTATGGCTACACCTTC; CDR3aa: CASSLGQIYGYTF
v_gene: TRBV10-3; j_gene: TRBJ2-5; abundance: -; d_gene: TRBD2; CDR3nt: TGTGCCATCAGTGATTCGGGACTAGCGGGAGGTGAGACCCAGTACTTC; CDR3aa: CAISDSGLAGGETQYF
v_gene: TRBV5-1; j_gene: TRBJ2-1; abundance: -; d_gene: TRBD1; CDR3nt: TGCGCCAGCAGCTTGTGGGTCCAACAGGGGGCCTGGAATGAGCAGTTCTTC; CDR3aa: CASSLWVQQGAWNEQFF
v_gene: TRBV30; j_gene: TRBJ1-4; abundance: -; d_gene: TRBD1; CDR3nt: TGTGCCTGGAGCGCAGGGGGCTGGGAAAAACTGTTTTTT; CDR3aa: CAWSAGGWEKLFF
v_gene: TRBV6-6; j_gene: TRBJ2-5; abundance: -; d_gene: TRBD1; CDR3nt: TGTGCCAGCAGAGGGACAGGGGGCGAAGAGACCCAGTACTTC; CDR3aa: CASRGTGGEETQYF
v_gene: TRBV29-1; j_gene: TRBJ2-5; abundance: -; d_gene: -; CDR3nt: TGCAGCGTAGGGGCCCAAGAGACCCAGTACTTC; CDR3aa: CSVGAQETQYF
v_gene: TRBV5-6; j_gene: TRBJ2-7; abundance: -; d_gene: -; CDR3nt: TGTGCCAGCAGCTTGGTAGGGGGTCGCGACGAGCAGTACTTC; CDR3aa: CASSLVGGRDEQYF
v_gene: TRBV5-1; j_gene: TRBJ1-2; abundance: -; d_gene: -; CDR3nt: TGCGCCAGCAGCTTGGAGGGGGTTGATGGCTACACCTTC; CDR3aa: CASSLEGVDGYTF
v_gene: TRBV6-6; j_gene: TRBJ2-3; abundance: -; d_gene: TRBD1; CDR3nt: TGTGCCAGCTCAGACAGGGGTCCCCGTAGCACAGATACGCAGTATTTT; CDR3aa: CASSDRGPRSTDTQYF
v_gene: TRBV5-1; j_gene: TRBJ1-1; abundance: -; d_gene: -; CDR3nt: TGCGCCAGCAGCCTGACAGAAAAGAACACTGAAGCTTTCTTT; CDR3aa: CASSLTEKNTEAFF
v_gene: TRBV28; j_gene: TRBJ1-1; abundance: -; d_gene: TRBD1; CDR3nt: TGTGCCAGCAGTCTTAGGACAGGGGGCTTCACTGAAGCTTTCTTT; CDR3aa: CASSLRTGGFTEAFF
v_gene: TRBV4-1; j_gene: TRBJ2-2; abundance: -; d_gene: TRBD2; CDR3nt: TGCGCCAGCAGCCTAGGGCCTAGCGGGAGGGCCGGGACCGGGGAGCTGTTTTTT; CDR3aa: CASSLGPSGRAGTGELFF
v_gene: TRBV7-9; j_gene: TRBJ1-2; abundance: -; d_gene: -; CDR3nt: TGTGCCAGCAGCTTAAGTCGGTACTATGGCTACACCTTC; CDR3aa: CASSLSRYYGYTF
v_gene: TRBV6-5; j_gene: TRBJ1-2; abundance: -; d_gene: TRBD1; CDR3nt: TGTGCCAGCAGTAACTACAGGGGGTATGGCTACACCTTC; CDR3aa: CASSNYRGYGYTF
v_gene: TRBV4-2; j_gene: TRBJ2-5; abundance: -; d_gene: -; CDR3nt: TGTGCCAGCAGCCCAACCCCAGCGGGAGAGACCCAGTACTTC; CDR3aa: CASSPTPAGETQYF
v_gene: TRBV20-1; j_gene: TRBJ2-5; abundance: -; d_gene: -; CDR3nt: TGCAGTGCTAGTGGTGAGCACCGAACCAACCAAGAGACCCAGTACTTC; CDR3aa: CSASGEHRTNQETQYF